Below, 2 T cell receptor beta chains from the same sample are listed, as sequenced in a study of blood T cell repertoires in COVID-19. Repertoires were generated with immunoSEQ multiplex PCR, while TCRdb's copy carries only in-frame clones and drops some. This sample carries hundreds of thousands of clones, 90% to 95% of them seen once, and the ten largest clones take more than 3%. Sequences were obtained from peripheral blood. The source is a woman in her late teens or twenties who had recovered from COVID-19.

This chain uses TRBV13 with TRBJ1-6; a possible D gene is TRBD1 (6 bases). V was clipped by 5 bases and J by 0 bases, with 14 bases between them. Germline V lookup: CDR1 PRHDT, CDR2 FYEKMQ (reference sequence). This CDR3 spans 17 amino acids. CDR3 sequence: CASSHWGRSSYNSPLHF. The CDR3 region has the DNA TGTGCCAGCAGCCACTGGGGGCGAAGCTCCTATAATTCACCCCTCCACTTT.

This clone has a single count. The CDR3 protein is CASRALGQGYDEQYV. The CDR3 region has the DNA TGCGCCAGCAGAGCTCTTGGACAGGGATATGACGAGCAGTACGTC. J is TRBJ2-7 and V is TRBV4-3; 8 bases align to TRBD1. Looked up from germline, CDR1 is LGHNA and CDR2 is YSLEER. The CDR3 has 15 residues. Trimming cost V 6 bases and J 5 bases; bases outside gene matches: 12.